The 9 T cell receptor beta chains below all came from one sample that was sequenced in a study of blood T cell repertoires in COVID-19. Assay: immunoSEQ multiplex PCR; the TCRdb copy retains only in-frame clones and omits some. The sample comprises some 200,000 clones, approximately 90% of which are singletons, and over 1.5% rests with the top ten. The sequenced sample was peripheral blood. These receptors were collected from a man between 65 and 80 years old with acute or convalescent COVID-19.

This chain connects TRBV6-5 to TRBJ1-1; 8 nucleotides match TRBD1. The V and J ends lost 6 bases and 10 bases, in that order; junction bases with no gene match: 16. The CDR3 contains 15 residues. Germline CDR1 is MNHEY and CDR2 is SVGAGI. The DNA of the CDR3 is TGTGCCAGCAGCTCTCAATCGACAGGGGAAGCTAGAGCTTTCTTT. Encoded protein: CASSSQSTGEARAFF.

The genes are TRBV10-3 and TRBJ2-2; TRBD1 is a possible D gene (6 bases). Germline CDR1 reads ENHRY; CDR2 reads SYGVKD. The CDR3 is made up of 11 amino acids. Trimming took 9 bases from V and 6 from J, leaving 8 bases between them. DNA for the CDR3: TGTGCCATAGGACAGCCCGGGGAGCTGTTTTTT. Its protein is CAIGQPGELFF.

The chain couples TRBV9 to TRBJ2-6; D gene unclear. Germline V gives CDR1 SGDLS, CDR2 YYNGEE. V dropped 0 bases and J dropped 2 bases, with 15 bases sitting between them. The CDR3 is 18 residues long. In DNA, the CDR3 is TGTGCCAGCAGCGTAGGTAGTTACGGAGTCGCTGGGGCCAACGTCCTGACTTTC. This codes for CASSVGSYGVAGANVLTF.

The chain recombines TRBV6-2 or TRBV6-3 with TRBJ2-7, with 10 bases that match TRBD2. V trimming: 6 bases; J trimming: 2 bases; junction bases outside the gene matches: 7. The CDR3 spans 15 residues. Germline V gives CDR1 MNHEY, CDR2 SVGEGT. DNA for the CDR3: TGTGCCAGCAGCTTAGCGGGAGGCTGGACCTACGAGCAGTACTTC. Translated: CASSLAGGWTYEQYF.

The V and J genes are TRBV28 and TRBJ1-1; a weak D match, TRBD1 (6 bases). Germline values: CDR1 MDHEN, CDR2 SYDVKM. This CDR3 has 15 residues. V dropped 2 bases and J dropped 11 bases, with 21 bases sitting between them. As DNA, the CDR3 is TGTGCCAGCAGTTTACGCCAGGGGCTCTTTGCTGGGGCTTTCTTT. Encoded protein: CASSLRQGLFAGAFF.

This chain connects TRBV4-1 to TRBJ1-5; D may be TRBD1 (6 bases). CDR3 length equals 14 residues. The V and J ends lost 0 bases and 4 bases respectively, with 7 bases between them. CDR1 is MGHRA, CDR2 YSYEKL, per germline. CDR3 protein: CASSQDQGNQPQHF. CDR3 in DNA: TGCGCCAGCAGCCAAGACCAGGGGAATCAGCCCCAGCATTTT.

The chain joins TRBV6-5 to TRBJ2-3; weak D call: TRBD2 (6 bases). The germline V and J ends were trimmed by 2 bases and 1 base, with 13 bases remaining between them. This CDR3 contains 16 residues. Germline CDR1 MNHEY, CDR2 SVGAGI. The CDR3 protein is CASSYLPGGGTDTQYF. The CDR3 nucleotides read TGTGCCAGCAGTTACCTTCCAGGAGGGGGCACAGATACGCAGTATTTT.

The chain has TRBV18 and TRBJ2-5; TRBD1 might be the D (6 bases). CDR1 and CDR2 (germline): KGHSH, LQKENI. The CDR3 spans 13 residues. The V and J ends lost 3 bases and 5 bases respectively, with 10 bases between them. CDR3 sequence reads: CASSPGAAETQYF. The CDR3 DNA sequence: TGTGCCAGCTCACCGGGGGCGGCGGAGACCCAGTACTTC.

The chain employs TRBV3-1 (or the pseudogene TRBV3-2) and TRBJ1-6, with D possibly being TRBD1 (5 bases). The ends were cut back, 1 base at V and 9 bases at J, with 7 bases in the middle. This CDR3 is built from 13 residues. CDR1 is LGHDT and CDR2 is YNNKEL in the germline V gene (reference sequence). CDR3 coding DNA: TGTGCCAGCAGCCAAGGGGGGGTTTCACCCCTCCACTTT. Its translation: CASSQGGVSPLHF.